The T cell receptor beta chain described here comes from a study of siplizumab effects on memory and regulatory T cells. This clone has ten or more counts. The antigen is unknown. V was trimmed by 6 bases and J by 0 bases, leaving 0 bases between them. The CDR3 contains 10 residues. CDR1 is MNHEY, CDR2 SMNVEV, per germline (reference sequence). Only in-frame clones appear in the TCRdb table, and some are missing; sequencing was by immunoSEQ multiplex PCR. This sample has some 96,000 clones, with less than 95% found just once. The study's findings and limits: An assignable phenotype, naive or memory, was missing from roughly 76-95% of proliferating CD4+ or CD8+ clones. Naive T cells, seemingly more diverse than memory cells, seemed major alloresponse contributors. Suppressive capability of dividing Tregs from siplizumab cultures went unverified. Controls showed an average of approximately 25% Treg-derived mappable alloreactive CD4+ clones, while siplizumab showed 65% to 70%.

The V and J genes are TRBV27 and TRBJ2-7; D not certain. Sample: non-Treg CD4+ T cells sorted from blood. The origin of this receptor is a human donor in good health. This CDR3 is CASSSYEQYF. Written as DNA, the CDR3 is TGTGCCAGCAGCTCCTACGAGCAGTACTTC.